This entry concerns a single T cell receptor beta chain. Its target is not known. The source of the sample is a study of OX40 agonist ivuxolimab in advanced cancers. The overall study: As their treatment, patients were administered ivuxolimab, an agonistic anti-OX40 (CD134) antibody. Every patient in dose escalation had hepatocellular carcinoma, melanoma, renal cell or head and neck cancer.

Overall study results and limits: Low normalized clonal expansion also occurred in some nonresponding patients.

Assay used: immunoSEQ multiplex PCR; TCRdb lists only in-frame clones, some missing. The sample contains 35,000 to 50,000 clones, almost 90% of which appear only once. Autoimmune disease history or systemic immunosuppression led to patient exclusion. The CDR3 runs to 12 residues. Germline V CDR1 and CDR2: ENHRY, SYGVKD. Trimming removed 10 bases at V and 6 bases at J, with 16 bases between. The rearrangement joins TRBV10-3 to TRBJ2-7, with D maybe TRBD2 (5 bases). The clonotype was recovered from an adult with an advanced solid tumor such as melanoma, head and neck, liver or kidney cancer. Sequences were derived from CD4+ or CD8+ T cells sorted from blood, sampled in a trial of the OX40 agonist ivuxolimab. The CDR3 DNA is TGTGCCACGAGGGAATGGGCCGGCGAGCAGTACTTC. Translated: CATREWAGEQYF.